The clone carrying this T cell receptor (beta chain) showed up just a few times. Subjects with ophthalmopathy showed a Clinical Activity Score no lower than 3, a NOSPECS grade no lower than 4, and a duration shorter than 3 months. This entry comes from a study of T cells in Graves' hyperthyroidism and ophthalmopathy. Per germline, CDR1 MGHRA and CDR2 YSYEKL. The CDR3 is 19 amino acids. Trimming removed 4 bases from V and 5 bases from J; junction bases left unmatched: 17. RNA transcripts provided the source from which TCR beta CDR3 regions were amplified. The study used the HTBI primer set for a first-round RT-PCR of the TCR CDR3. Each CDR3 protein is one row after TCRdb ran MiXCR on the multiplex PCR reads. The table has hundreds of thousands of distinct CDR3 sequences, roughly a quarter seen once.

Source material: blood. This receptor was obtained from a woman aged 25 to 39 with Graves' ophthalmopathy. The V call is TRBV4-1, the J call TRBJ2-7, with TRBD2 identical over 13 bases. CDR3 sequence (DNA): TGCGCCAGCAGCCGAGACTCGGGACTAGCGGGGACCTTCAGCGACGAGCAGTACTTC. Its translation: CASSRDSGLAGTFSDEQYF.